These 8 T cell receptor beta chains share one sample of origin, sequenced in a study of CD4+ T cells in melanoma. TCRdb's copy holds only in-frame clones and misses some; the assay was immunoSEQ multiplex PCR. The sample includes about 21,000 clones, roughly four fifths of them seen just once. The source material was cells from a culture (not recorded whether cultured in vitro). Every receptor here comes from a human donor with melanoma.

V and J are TRBV30 and TRBJ2-1; tentative D call: TRBD2 (5 bases). V lost 5 bases to trimming and J lost 1 base, with 9 bases between them. The CDR3 sequence is 13 residues long. Per the germline V gene, CDR1 is GTSNPN and CDR2 is SVGIG (reference sequence). The CDR3 DNA follows: TGTGCCTGGGCGAGGGTTTCCTACAATGAGCAGTTCTTC. This codes for CAWARVSYNEQFF.

This chain joins TRBV30 and TRBJ1-4; no clear D. CDR3 size: 12 residues. Looked up from germline, CDR1 is GTSNPN and CDR2 is SVGIG (reference sequence). The V end was cut by 0 bases, the J end by 8 bases, with 7 bases between. CDR3 region: CAWSVIREKLFF. CDR3 DNA sequence: TGTGCCTGGAGTGTAATAAGGGAAAAACTGTTTTTT.

The rearrangement uses TRBV6-5 and TRBJ1-2, with 7 positions matching TRBD1. Unmatched junction bases numbered 4, after V lost 6 bases and J lost 0 bases. Germline V gives CDR1 MNHEY, CDR2 SVGAGI. The CDR3 is made up of 14 amino acids. The CDR3 coding sequence is TGTGCCAGCAGACGGGACAGCACTAACTATGGCTACACCTTC. Translation: CASRRDSTNYGYTF.

About this clone itself: Other DNA sequences in the same sample also yield this CDR3. The chain uses TRBV2 and TRBJ1-1; D not certain. Germline V gene lookup returns CDR1 SNHLY and CDR2 FYNNEI. This CDR3 spans 12 amino acids. The V and J ends lost 8 bases and 0 bases respectively, with 7 bases between them. In nucleotides, the CDR3 is TGTGCCAGCCGACGTATGAACACTGAAGCTTTCTTT. This gives the protein CASRRMNTEAFF. The full variable domain, rest sourced from reference TRBV2 and TRBJ1-1, is EPEVTQTPSHQVTQMGQEVILRCVPISNHLYFYWYRQILGQKVEFLVSFYNNEISEKSEIFDDQFSVERPDGSNFTLKIRSTKLEDSAMYFCASRRMNTEAFFGQGTRLTVV.

The V call is TRBV11-2, the J call TRBJ1-4; 11 positions agree with TRBD1. This CDR3 comprises 16 residues. In germline, CDR1 is SGHAT, CDR2 FQNNGV. V trimming: 5 bases; J trimming: 5 bases; junction bases outside the gene matches: 7. CDR3 amino acids: CASSHRTGGKNEKLFF. As DNA, the CDR3 is TGTGCCAGCAGCCACCGGACAGGGGGCAAGAATGAAAAACTGTTTTTT.

This rearrangement joins TRBV11-2 to TRBJ2-3, with D hard to call. Trimming took 5 bases from V and 6 from J, leaving 6 bases between them. This CDR3 region has 11 residues. Looked up from germline, CDR1 is SGHAT and CDR2 is FQNNGV. CDR3 DNA sequence: TGTGCCAGCAGCCTGAGGGATACGCAGTATTTT. Translated: CASSLRDTQYF. Full variable domain (remainder filled in from reference TRBV11-2 and TRBJ2-3): EAGVAQSPRYKIIEKRQSVAFWCNPISGHATLYWYQQILGQGPKLLIQFQNNGVVDDSQLPKDRFSAERLKGVDSTLKIQPAKLEDSAVYLCASSLRDTQYFGPGTRLTVL.

The table lists this clone with a count of one. The V and J genes are TRBV18 and TRBJ2-7; TRBD2 aligns across 11 bases. J lost 7 bases, V lost 0 bases, and 5 bases had no gene match. This CDR3 spans 15 amino acids. The germline gives CDR1 KGHSH, CDR2 LQKENI. The CDR3 DNA sequence: TGTGCCAGCTCACCACCGACTAGCGGGACGATGGAGCAGTACTTC. Translation gives CASSPPTSGTMEQYF.

This sequence joins TRBV29-1 and TRBJ2-3; 10 nucleotides line up with TRBD1. The germline V gene has CDR1 SQVTM and CDR2 ANQGSEA. This CDR3 is 12 amino acids long. Trimming cost V 6 bases and J 3 bases; bases outside gene matches: 0. CDR3: CSVDRGTDTQYF. The CDR3 DNA reads TGCAGCGTGGACAGGGGGACAGATACGCAGTATTTT.